Listed here are 10 T cell receptor beta chains from one sample, sequenced in a study of lymphopenia after photon versus proton radiotherapy. Clones were sequenced by immunoSEQ multiplex PCR, and TCRdb holds only the in-frame ones, with some missing. The sample records some 27,000 clones, around 81% being singletons. The material was peripheral blood, obtained from a patient treated with photon-based radiotherapy. Receptors originate from a man aged 45 to 65 with gastric cancer.

This clone was counted between two and nine times. V is TRBV19 and J is TRBJ1-2; no clear D gene. The CDR3 spans 11 residues. Trimming pared 6 bases from V and 3 bases from J, leaving 5 bases between. Germline CDR1 and CDR2: LNHDA and SQIVND (reference sequence). DNA of the CDR3: TGTGCCAGTAGGGAGCACTATGGCTACACCTTC. Its translation is CASREHYGYTF.

V and J are TRBV5-1 and TRBJ2-3; no firm D call. Germline loops: CDR1 SGHRS, CDR2 YFSETQ. Trimming left V 5 bases short and J 5 bases short, with 6 bases between. CDR3 length equals 11 residues. The CDR3 spells CASRGRDTQYF. The CDR3 nucleotides read TGCGCCAGCAGAGGTAGAGATACGCAGTATTTT.

The V call is TRBV30, the J call TRBJ1-5, with D possibly matching TRBD1 (5 bases). This CDR3 has 14 amino acids. Trimming took 0 bases from V and 5 from J, leaving 11 bases between them. Germline values: CDR1 GTSNPN, CDR2 SVGIG (reference sequence). The CDR3 region is CAWSVRGAHQPQHF. The CDR3 DNA reads as TGTGCCTGGAGTGTACGGGGCGCCCATCAGCCCCAGCATTTT.

The V and J genes are TRBV7-2 and TRBJ2-1; 7 nucleotides match TRBD2. The ends lost 5 bases at V and 4 bases at J; junction bases unmatched: 11. CDR1 and CDR2 from the germline V gene are SGHTA and FQGNSA. There are 16 residues in the CDR3. Here the CDR3 reads CASSLTLGGMYNEQFF. In DNA form, the CDR3 reads TGTGCCAGCAGCCTGACCCTGGGGGGGATGTACAATGAGCAGTTCTTC.

This clone was counted a single time. The rearrangement joins TRBV19 to TRBJ1-2; the D gene is possibly TRBD1 (5 bases). V was shortened by 4 bases and J by 5 bases, with 11 bases between the two germline ends. The CDR3 length is 13 residues. Germline V gene data show CDR1 as LNHDA and CDR2 as SQIVND (reference sequence). CDR3 sequence reads: CASSTQGNYGYTF. In nucleotides, the CDR3 is TGTGCCAGTAGTACGCAGGGAAATTATGGCTACACCTTC.

The chain has TRBV12-5 and TRBJ2-5, with 12 nucleotides matching TRBD2. In germline, CDR1 is LGHNT, CDR2 FRNRAP. This CDR3 has 20 residues. With V trimmed by 0 bases and J by 3 bases, 14 bases remained unmatched. CDR3 sequence: CASGLVGDGRLAGAEETQYF. In DNA, the CDR3 is TGTGCTAGTGGTTTGGTAGGAGACGGGCGACTAGCGGGGGCCGAAGAGACCCAGTACTTC.

The chain employs TRBV7-9 and TRBJ1-1; D is unclear. This CDR3 spans 15 amino acids. The V and J ends lost 5 bases and 6 bases respectively, with 19 bases between them. Germline CDR1 and CDR2: SEHNR and FQNEAQ (reference sequence). The CDR3 nucleotides read TGTGCCAGCAGCATCGCGACACTGGCCTTCCCTGAAGCTTTCTTT. Its protein is CASSIATLAFPEAFF.

This clone appeared a few times. This chain uses TRBV11-2 with TRBJ2-3; 7 nucleotides agree with TRBD1. The V gene end was trimmed by 5 bases and the J gene end by 0 bases; junction bases not matched to a gene: 8. CDR3 length: 16 residues. Germline CDR1 is SGHAT and CDR2 is FQNNGV. The CDR3 here is CASSVNRQGSTDTQYF. The DNA of the CDR3 is TGTGCCAGCAGCGTGAATAGACAGGGAAGCACAGATACGCAGTATTTT.

The chain links TRBV15 to TRBJ2-4; no definite D call. The CDR3 extends over 16 amino acids. V dropped 0 bases and J dropped 0 bases, with 9 bases sitting between them. Germline V gene sequence: CDR1 LNHNV, CDR2 YYDKDF (reference sequence). CDR3 coding DNA: TGTGCCACCAGCAGAGAGCCCGACTTAGCCAAAAACATTCAGTACTTC. Its translation: CATSREPDLAKNIQYF.

A few counts support this clone. The rearrangement uses TRBV29-1 and TRBJ1-1, with D unclear. The CDR3 length is 10 residues. In germline, CDR1 is SQVTM, CDR2 ANQGSEA. The V end lost 4 bases, the J end lost 12 bases, and 12 bases lay between the germline ends. The CDR3 DNA is TGCAGCGTTGTGGGCAGGATTACTTTCTTT. It translates to CSVVGRITFF.